This entry features one T cell receptor (beta chain) sequence. Germline V CDR1 and CDR2: SGHVS, FQNEAQ. This CDR3 spans 14 amino acids. The J segment lost 8 bases and the V segment lost 2 bases, leaving 7 bases of the junction unmatched. The repertoire was sequenced with immunoSEQ multiplex PCR; TCRdb's copy has only in-frame clones and lacks some. This table holds 300,000 to 350,000 clones, about 90% found once. The data stem from a study of blood T cell repertoires in COVID-19. The specimen sequenced was PBMCs or T cells enriched from blood (not recorded which). This receptor was taken from a young man who had recovered from COVID-19. V gene TRBV7-8 combines with J gene TRBJ1-2; TRBD1 matches 8 bases. CDR3 in DNA: TGTGCCAGCAGCTTACGGCAGGGGGCAGGGGGCTACACCTTC. Its translation: CASSLRQGAGGYTF. Together with reference TRBV7-8 and TRBJ1-2, the CDR3 gives the full variable domain: GAGVSQSPRYKVAKRGQDVALRCDPISGHVSLFWYQQALGQGPEFLTYFQNEAQLDKSGLPSDRFFAERPEGSVSTLKIQRTQQEDSAVYLCASSLRQGAGGYTFGSGTRLTVV.